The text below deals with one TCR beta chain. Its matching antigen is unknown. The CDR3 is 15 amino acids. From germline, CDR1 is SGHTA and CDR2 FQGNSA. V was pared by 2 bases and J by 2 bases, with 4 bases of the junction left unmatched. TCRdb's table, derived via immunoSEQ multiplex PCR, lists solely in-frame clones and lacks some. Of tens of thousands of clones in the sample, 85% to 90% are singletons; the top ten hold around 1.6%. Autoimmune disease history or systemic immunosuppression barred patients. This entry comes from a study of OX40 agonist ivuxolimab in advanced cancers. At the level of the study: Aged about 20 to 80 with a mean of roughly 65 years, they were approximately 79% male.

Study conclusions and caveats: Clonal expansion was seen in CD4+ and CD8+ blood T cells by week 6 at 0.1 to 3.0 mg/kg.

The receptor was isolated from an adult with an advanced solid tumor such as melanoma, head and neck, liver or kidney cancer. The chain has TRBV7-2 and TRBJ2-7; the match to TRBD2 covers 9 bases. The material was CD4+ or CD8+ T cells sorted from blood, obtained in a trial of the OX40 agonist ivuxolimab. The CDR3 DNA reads TGTGCCAGCAGCTTAAAGATAGCGGGAGCCTACGAGCAGTACTTC. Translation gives CASSLKIAGAYEQYF.